A single sample gave rise to the 32 T cell receptor beta chains below, sequenced in a study of blood T cell repertoires in COVID-19. Here immunoSEQ multiplex PCR was the method, and the copy in TCRdb shows in-frame clones only, minus some. The sample carries about 180,000 clones, 88% recorded once. The source material was peripheral blood. Every receptor here comes from a woman aged 25 to 39 with acute or convalescent COVID-19.

The chain links TRBV28 to TRBJ1-2; 11 bases agree with TRBD1. CDR1 and CDR2 (germline): MDHEN, SYDVKM. V was clipped by 8 bases and J by 5 bases; unmatched bases: 10. CDR3 size: 15 residues. DNA for the CDR3: TGTGCCAGCGAAGCGTTGGACAGGGGGCGTTATGGCTACACCTTC. It specifies CASEALDRGRYGYTF.

The J gene is TRBJ2-1, the V gene TRBV12-3 or TRBV12-4; D is unresolved. V was cut by 7 bases and J by 1 base, with 5 bases left in between. The CDR3 totals 12 residues. The CDR3 DNA sequence: TGTGCCAGCACGACTTCCTACAATGAGCAGTTCTTC. This codes for CASTTSYNEQFF.

This chain links TRBV5-1 with TRBJ2-1; 7 bases are a match to TRBD1. The CDR3 is 14 amino acids. J lost 2 bases, V lost 6 bases, and 5 bases had no gene match. Germline loops: CDR1 SGHRS, CDR2 YFSETQ. The CDR3 is CASTRQGTYNEQFF. CDR3 sequence (DNA): TGCGCCAGCACCCGACAGGGAACCTACAATGAGCAGTTCTTC. Full variable domain (missing parts from reference TRBV5-1 and TRBJ2-1): KAGVTQTPRYLIKTRGQQVTLSCSPISGHRSVSWYQQTPGQGLQFLFEYFSETQRNKGNFPGRFSGRQFSNSRSEMNVSTLELGDSALYLCASTRQGTYNEQFFGPGTRLTVL.

The genes are TRBV30 and TRBJ2-1; D is undetermined. Germline lookup yields CDR1 GTSNPN and CDR2 SVGIG (reference sequence). The CDR3 runs to 14 residues. The V and J ends lost 2 bases and 3 bases respectively, with 11 bases between them. This CDR3 is CAWSFGSLYNEQFF. The CDR3 DNA reads TGTGCCTGGAGTTTTGGCTCCCTCTACAATGAGCAGTTCTTC.

For the CDR3, the DNA is TGTGCCAGCAGCCATCTCCGGGACAGGGCGGAAGGAAACGAGCAGTACTTC. It is translated as CASSHLRDRAEGNEQYF. The chain joins TRBV5-8 to TRBJ2-7; 9 bases fit TRBD1. Trimming removed 4 bases from V and 5 bases from J; junction bases left unmatched: 16. Germline values: CDR1 SGHTS, CDR2 YDEGEE. The CDR3 is 17 amino acids.

The rearrangement uses TRBV11-2 and TRBJ2-7; 7 bases map to TRBD2. V gave up 4 bases and J gave up 1 base; unmatched junction bases: 7. CDR3 length: 15 amino acids. CDR1 and CDR2 (germline): SGHAT, FQNNGV. The CDR3 here is CASSSVWGGSYEQYF. CDR3 bases: TGTGCCAGCAGCTCTGTGTGGGGGGGATCCTACGAGCAGTACTTC. Full variable domain (remainder filled in from reference TRBV11-2 and TRBJ2-7): EAGVAQSPRYKIIEKRQSVAFWCNPISGHATLYWYQQILGQGPKLLIQFQNNGVVDDSQLPKDRFSAERLKGVDSTLKIQPAKLEDSAVYLCASSSVWGGSYEQYFGPGTRLTVT.

The chain couples TRBV2 to TRBJ2-7, with D maybe TRBD2 (5 bases). V shed 8 bases and J shed 4 bases, with 12 bases lying between them. The CDR3 length is 12 residues. From germline, CDR1 is SNHLY and CDR2 FYNNEI. The DNA for the CDR3 is TGTGCCAGCTTGGGCGGAGGATACGAGCAGTACTTC. Translating gives CASLGGGYEQYF.

As for this clone: Other DNA sequences within the sample encode an identical CDR3. J is TRBJ1-6 and V is TRBV28, with D possibly matching TRBD1 (5 bases). This CDR3 contains 14 residues. The V and J ends lost 8 bases and 0 bases respectively, with 8 bases between them. CDR1 MDHEN and CDR2 SYDVKM come from the germline V gene. CDR3 sequence reads: CASGQSSYNSPLHF. In DNA form, the CDR3 reads TGTGCCAGCGGACAAAGCTCCTATAATTCACCCCTCCACTTT. The full variable domain, in which reference TRBV28 and TRBJ1-6 provide the parts outside the CDR3, is DVKVTQSSRYLVKRTGEKVFLECVQDMDHENMFWYRQDPGLGLRLIYFSYDVKMKEKGDIPEGYSVSREKKERFSLILESASTNQTSMYLCASGQSSYNSPLHFGNGTRLTVT.

The chain employs TRBV18 and TRBJ1-1; 8 nucleotides align to TRBD1. The CDR3 runs to 15 residues. V shed 5 bases, J shed 1 base, and the junction held 6 bases outside the gene matches. Germline assignment: CDR1 KGHSH and CDR2 LQKENI. The CDR3 region has the DNA TGTGCCAGCTCATTGTGGACAGGGCAGAACACTGAAGCTTTCTTT. Its translation: CASSLWTGQNTEAFF.

The CDR3 protein is CASSLALAGAGEQYF. The CDR3 bases are TGTGCCAGCAGCTTGGCCCTAGCGGGAGCGGGCGAGCAGTACTTC. The chain joins TRBV5-4 to TRBJ2-7, with 10 positions matching TRBD2. The CDR3 spans 15 residues. After removal of 0 bases from V and 6 bases from J, the junction contained 6 bases not matched to a gene. Germline V gene sequence: CDR1 SGHNT, CDR2 YYREEE (reference sequence).

This chain connects TRBV28 to TRBJ1-4; no clear D. Germline CDR1 reads MDHEN; CDR2 reads SYDVKM. The CDR3 consists of 15 residues. Trimming pared 10 bases from V and 10 bases from J, leaving 25 bases between. Here the CDR3 DNA reads TGTGCCACCATAACCCCGAGGCTTGGAGAGGGAAAACTGTTTTTT. It is translated as CATITPRLGEGKLFF.

The chain carries TRBV6-5 and TRBJ1-2; D ambiguous. The CDR3 is made up of 15 amino acids. V lost 0 bases to trimming and J lost 6 bases, with 14 bases between them. Germline CDR1 reads MNHEY; CDR2 reads SVGAGI. The CDR3 DNA reads TGTGCCAGCAGTTACTCCCCCTCGGGAGCGGATGGCTACACCTTC. Protein sequence: CASSYSPSGADGYTF.

The CDR3 DNA reads as TGTGCCAGCAGCTTGGGGGGGGAGGCGGCGGGACTTGAAAACATTCAGTACTTC. This codes for CASSLGGEAAGLENIQYF. The chain employs TRBV5-4 and TRBJ2-4; possible D gene TRBD2, 6 bases. Germline V lookup: CDR1 SGHNT, CDR2 YYREEE (reference sequence). V was shortened by 0 bases and J by 5 bases, with 21 bases between the two germline ends. This CDR3 comprises 18 residues.

The CDR3: CASSNTGDNEKLFF. Here the CDR3 DNA reads TGTGCCAGCAGTAATACAGGGGATAATGAAAAACTGTTTTTT. The rearrangement joins TRBV6-5 to TRBJ1-4; TRBD1 matches 7 bases. The CDR3 has 14 residues. Per the germline V gene, CDR1 is MNHEY and CDR2 is SVGAGI. Trimming took 5 bases from V and 4 from J; bases not matched to a gene: 4.

CDR3 amino acids: CASVEGLANEKLFF. CDR3 DNA sequence: TGTGCCAGCGTAGAGGGACTGGCTAATGAAAAACTGTTTTTT. The chain carries TRBV28 and TRBJ1-4; a possible D gene is TRBD1 (5 bases). Trimming removed 8 bases from V and 3 bases from J, with 13 bases in between. This CDR3 spans 14 amino acids. CDR1 and CDR2 (germline): MDHEN, SYDVKM.

The chain is built from TRBV29-1 and TRBJ1-3; 8 nucleotides agree with TRBD1. CDR1 is SQVTM and CDR2 is ANQGSEA in the germline V gene. V shed 7 bases and J 6 bases; nucleotides not matched to a gene: 2. There are 11 residues in the CDR3. DNA of the CDR3: TGCAGCGGACAGGGGCCAAACACCATATATTTT. Residues: CSGQGPNTIYF.

The genes are TRBV2 and TRBJ2-2; D not certain. The V gene lost 6 bases and the J gene lost 6 bases, with 8 bases spanning the gap. The CDR3 runs to 12 residues. Looked up from germline, CDR1 is SNHLY and CDR2 is FYNNEI. The CDR3 spells CASRLAPGELFF. CDR3 nucleotide sequence: TGTGCCAGCAGGTTAGCCCCCGGGGAGCTGTTTTTT.

The rearrangement links TRBV4-1 to TRBJ2-1, with D perhaps matching TRBD2 (5 bases). This CDR3 is built from 16 residues. Trimming removed 0 bases from V and 4 bases from J, with 13 bases in between. The germline gives CDR1 MGHRA, CDR2 YSYEKL. CDR3 bases: TGCGCCAGCAGCCAAGATGTCCGGGAACTGTACAATGAGCAGTTCTTC. Its translation is CASSQDVRELYNEQFF.

This clone was detected only once. This chain joins TRBV14 and TRBJ2-1; 9 nucleotides align to TRBD1. Losses at the gene ends were 6 bases for V and 9 bases for J; bases not matched to a gene: 6. The germline CDR1 and CDR2 sequences are SGHDN and FVKESK. There are 13 residues in the CDR3. CDR3 bases: TGTGCCAGCAGTCAGGACAGGGGCATTGAGCAGTTCTTC. Translated, it gives CASSQDRGIEQFF.

The genes are TRBV5-5 and TRBJ2-7; perhaps TRBD1 as D (5 bases). Germline CDR1 SGHKS, CDR2 YYEKEE (reference sequence). CDR3 size: 15 residues. V lost 1 base to trimming and J lost 2 bases, with 13 bases between them. CDR3 sequence: CASSLLSGIAYEQYF. CDR3 DNA: TGTGCCAGCAGCTTGTTGTCAGGGATAGCCTACGAGCAGTACTTC.

The V and J genes are TRBV6-6 and TRBJ1-1; perhaps TRBD1 as D (5 bases). Germline V gives CDR1 MNHNY, CDR2 SVGAGI (reference sequence). The CDR3 consists of 16 residues. Trimming stripped 0 bases from V and 8 bases from J, with 19 bases between. The CDR3 region has the DNA TGTGCCAGCAGTTACTCGAGATTGTTAGAGGGACTAGAAGCTTTCTTT. Protein: CASSYSRLLEGLEAFF.

The chain joins TRBV11-2 to TRBJ1-5; D is unclear. V lost 2 bases, J lost 5 bases, and 10 bases lay in between. Per germline, CDR1 SGHAT and CDR2 FQNNGV. The CDR3 covers 14 residues. Here the CDR3 DNA reads TGTGCCAGCAGCTTATTCGGCGGGGATCAGCCCCAGCATTTT. Its translation: CASSLFGGDQPQHF.

This sequence joins TRBV6-5 and TRBJ2-1, with D possibly being TRBD2 (5 bases). Germline V gives CDR1 MNHEY, CDR2 SVGAGI. With 7 bases removed from V and 0 bases from J, the gap between germline ends came to 7 bases. This CDR3 is 13 amino acids long. CDR3: CASKGASYNEQFF. The CDR3 DNA sequence: TGTGCCAGCAAGGGAGCCTCCTACAATGAGCAGTTCTTC.

V is TRBV18 and J is TRBJ2-1, with D possibly TRBD2 on 6 matching bases. Trimming stripped 1 base from V and 7 bases from J, with 11 bases between. Germline V gene lookup returns CDR1 KGHSH and CDR2 LQKENI. This CDR3 region has 14 residues. This CDR3 reads CASSPLEGLNEQFF. CDR3 coding DNA: TGTGCCAGCTCACCACTGGAGGGCCTGAATGAGCAGTTCTTC. The whole variable domain, filled in from reference TRBV18 and TRBJ2-1, reads NAGVMQNPRHLVRRRGQEARLRCSPMKGHSHVYWYRQLPEEGLKFMVYLQKENIIDESGMPKERFSAEFPKEGPSILRIQQVVRGDSAAYFCASSPLEGLNEQFFGPGTRLTVL.

This chain connects TRBV19 to TRBJ1-2; 8 bases map to TRBD1. J gave up 5 bases and V 3 bases, and 2 bases lay outside the gene matches. CDR1 is LNHDA, CDR2 SQIVND, per germline (reference sequence). The CDR3 loop spans 13 amino acids. CDR3 in amino acids: CASSIQGAYGYTF. CDR3 DNA: TGTGCCAGTAGTATCCAGGGGGCTTATGGCTACACCTTC.

J is TRBJ2-7 and V is TRBV3-1 (or the pseudogene TRBV3-2); the D is unclear. Germline values: CDR1 LGHDT, CDR2 YNNKEL (reference sequence). This CDR3 comprises 14 residues. Trimming removed 0 bases from V and 6 bases from J, with 12 bases in between. As DNA, the CDR3 is TGTGCCAGCAGCCAAGATCGGATCGGGTCCGAGCAGTACTTC. Residues: CASSQDRIGSEQYF.

The chain combines TRBV6-5 with TRBJ1-4, with 8 bases matching TRBD1. The CDR3 has 14 residues. V shed 6 bases, J shed 1 base, and the junction held 1 base outside the gene matches. CDR1 MNHEY and CDR2 SVGAGI come from the germline V gene. Here the CDR3 DNA reads TGTGCCAGCAGGGACAGGGTAACTAATGAAAAACTGTTTTTT. This codes for CASRDRVTNEKLFF.

The genes are TRBV21-1 and TRBJ1-5; TRBD1 is the table's D call and was not checked against the DNA. TRBV21-1 is noted as a pseudogene. This CDR3 is 15 amino acids long. CDR3: CASNVGPSSNQPQHF. The CDR3, as DNA: TGTGCCAGCAATGTGGGGCCCAGTAGCAATCAGCCCCAGCATTTT.

The chain is built from TRBV10-2 and TRBJ1-2; D might be TRBD1 (5 bases). CDR1 is WSHSY, CDR2 SAAADI, per germline. The CDR3 runs 12 residues. V lost 10 bases and J 5 bases, leaving 14 bases between the germline ends. CDR3 sequence: CATRLGAYGYTF. The DNA of the CDR3 is TGCGCCACCAGACTTGGGGCGTATGGCTACACCTTC.

This rearrangement joins TRBV15 to TRBJ1-5; TRBD1 matches at 7 bases. Germline lookup yields CDR1 LNHNV and CDR2 YYDKDF (reference sequence). This CDR3 is 15 amino acids long. The V segment lost 1 base and the J segment 11 bases; nucleotides outside the gene matches: 11. In nucleotides, the CDR3 is TGTGCCACCAGCAGAGGGGGACAGCTCCTACGAGCCCAGCATTTT. This codes for CATSRGGQLLRAQHF.

The V and J genes are TRBV7-2 and TRBJ2-1, with D tentatively TRBD2 (5 bases). This CDR3 is 15 amino acids long. Between the trimmed V and J ends, which lost 5 bases and 3 bases, there was a span of 14 bases. CDR1 is SGHTA, CDR2 FQGNSA, per germline. The CDR3 loop reads CASSPRRSNYNEQFF. The CDR3 coding sequence is TGTGCCAGCAGCCCCCGGAGGTCTAACTACAATGAGCAGTTCTTC.

V usage is TRBV2 and J usage is TRBJ2-7; no reliable D call. The germline gives CDR1 SNHLY, CDR2 FYNNEI. The CDR3 is made up of 11 amino acids. The V end was cut by 7 bases, the J end by 5 bases, with 9 bases between. CDR3 protein: CASTYSHEQYF. CDR3 coding DNA: TGTGCCAGCACCTACAGCCACGAGCAGTACTTC.